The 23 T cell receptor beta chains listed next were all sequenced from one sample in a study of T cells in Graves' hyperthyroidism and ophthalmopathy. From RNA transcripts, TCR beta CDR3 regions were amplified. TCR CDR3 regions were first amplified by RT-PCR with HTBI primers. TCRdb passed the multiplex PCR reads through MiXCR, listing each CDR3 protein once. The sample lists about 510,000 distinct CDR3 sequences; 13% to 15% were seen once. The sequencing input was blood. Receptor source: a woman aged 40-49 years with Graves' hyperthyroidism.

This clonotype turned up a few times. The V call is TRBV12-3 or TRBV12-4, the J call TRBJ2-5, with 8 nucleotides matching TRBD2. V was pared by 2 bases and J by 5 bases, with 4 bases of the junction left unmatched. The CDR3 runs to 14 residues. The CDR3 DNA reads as TGTGCCAGCAGTTTACTTGCTAGCGGGGAGACCCAGTACTTC. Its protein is CASSLLASGETQYF.

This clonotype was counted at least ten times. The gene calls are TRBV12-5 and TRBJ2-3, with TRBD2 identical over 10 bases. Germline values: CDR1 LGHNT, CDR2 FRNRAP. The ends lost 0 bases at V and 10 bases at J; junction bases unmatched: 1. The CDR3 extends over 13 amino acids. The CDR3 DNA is TGTGCTAGTGGTTTGGTCGGGACTAGCGCGCAGTATTTT. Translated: CASGLVGTSAQYF.

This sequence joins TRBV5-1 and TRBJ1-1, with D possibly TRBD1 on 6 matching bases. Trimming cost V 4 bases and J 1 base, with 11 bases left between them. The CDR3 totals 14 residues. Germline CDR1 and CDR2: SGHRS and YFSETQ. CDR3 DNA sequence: TGCGCCAGCAGCGGGGGACACCCGAACACTGAAGCTTTCTTT. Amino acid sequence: CASSGGHPNTEAFF.

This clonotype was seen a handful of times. The CDR3 nucleotides are TGTGCCAGTAGGAACCCTAGCGGGAGGCATAATGAGCAGTTCTTC. Its protein product is CASRNPSGRHNEQFF. V and J are TRBV19 and TRBJ2-1, with TRBD2 identical over 11 bases. CDR3 length equals 15 residues. The V and J ends lost 6 bases and 7 bases, in that order; junction bases with no gene match: 8. Germline V gene lookup returns CDR1 LNHDA and CDR2 SQIVND (reference sequence).

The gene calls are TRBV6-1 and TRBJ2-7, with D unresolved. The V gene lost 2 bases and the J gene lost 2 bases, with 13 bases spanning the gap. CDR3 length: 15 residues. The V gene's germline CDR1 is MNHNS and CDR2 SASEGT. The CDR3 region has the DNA TGTGCCAGCAGTGAAACCCCCGGACGGACCTACGAGCAGTACTTC. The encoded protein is CASSETPGRTYEQYF.

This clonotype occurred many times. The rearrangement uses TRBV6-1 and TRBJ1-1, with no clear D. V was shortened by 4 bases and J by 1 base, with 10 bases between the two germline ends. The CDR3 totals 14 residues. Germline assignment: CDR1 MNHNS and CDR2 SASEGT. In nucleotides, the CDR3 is TGTGCCAGCAGTGCCAGCGAGGGGAACACTGAAGCTTTCTTT. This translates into CASSASEGNTEAFF.

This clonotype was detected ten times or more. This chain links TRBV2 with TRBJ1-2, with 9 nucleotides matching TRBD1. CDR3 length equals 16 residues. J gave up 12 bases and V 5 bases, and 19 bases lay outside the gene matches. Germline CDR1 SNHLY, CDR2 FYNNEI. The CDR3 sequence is CASSRTLQDRGIVDTF. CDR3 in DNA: TGTGCCAGCAGTCGAACTCTACAGGACAGGGGAATCGTGGACACCTTC.

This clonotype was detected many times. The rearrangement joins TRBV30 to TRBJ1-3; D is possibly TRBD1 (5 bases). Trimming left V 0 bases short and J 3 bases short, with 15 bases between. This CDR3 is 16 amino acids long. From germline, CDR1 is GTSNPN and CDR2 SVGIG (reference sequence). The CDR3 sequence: CAWSVTGIFIGNTIYF. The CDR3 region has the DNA TGTGCCTGGAGTGTAACAGGAATTTTTATTGGAAACACCATATATTTT.

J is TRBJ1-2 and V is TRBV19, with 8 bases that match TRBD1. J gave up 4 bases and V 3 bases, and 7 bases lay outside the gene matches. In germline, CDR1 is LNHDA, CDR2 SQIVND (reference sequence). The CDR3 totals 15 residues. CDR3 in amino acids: CASSMQGAQGYGYTF. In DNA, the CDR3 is TGTGCCAGTAGTATGCAGGGGGCGCAGGGCTATGGCTACACCTTC.

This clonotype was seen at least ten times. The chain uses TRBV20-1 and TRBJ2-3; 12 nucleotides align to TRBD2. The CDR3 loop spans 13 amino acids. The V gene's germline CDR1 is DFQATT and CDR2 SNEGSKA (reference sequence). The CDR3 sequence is CSCGTSGTDTQYF. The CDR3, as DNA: TGCAGCTGTGGGACTAGCGGGACAGATACGCAGTATTTT.

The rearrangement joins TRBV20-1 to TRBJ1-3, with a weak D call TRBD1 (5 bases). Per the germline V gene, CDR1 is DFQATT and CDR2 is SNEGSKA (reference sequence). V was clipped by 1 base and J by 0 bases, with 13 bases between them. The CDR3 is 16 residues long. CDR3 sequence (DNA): TGCAGTGCTAGAGTTTGGCAGGGACCCTCTGGAAACACCATATATTTT. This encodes CSARVWQGPSGNTIYF.

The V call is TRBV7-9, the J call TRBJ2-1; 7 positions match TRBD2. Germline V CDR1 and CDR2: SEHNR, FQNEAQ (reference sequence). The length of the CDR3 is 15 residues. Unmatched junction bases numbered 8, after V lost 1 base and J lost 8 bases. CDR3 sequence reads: CASSLGLAPGDEQFF. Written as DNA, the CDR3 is TGTGCCAGCAGCTTAGGACTAGCCCCCGGAGATGAGCAGTTCTTC.

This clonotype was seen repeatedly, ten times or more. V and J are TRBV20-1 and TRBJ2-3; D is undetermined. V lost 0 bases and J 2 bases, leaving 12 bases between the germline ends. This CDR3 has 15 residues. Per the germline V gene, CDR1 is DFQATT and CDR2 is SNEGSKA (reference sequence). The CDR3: CSARDQRATTDTQYF. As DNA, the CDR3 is TGCAGTGCTAGAGATCAGAGAGCAACCACAGATACGCAGTATTTT.

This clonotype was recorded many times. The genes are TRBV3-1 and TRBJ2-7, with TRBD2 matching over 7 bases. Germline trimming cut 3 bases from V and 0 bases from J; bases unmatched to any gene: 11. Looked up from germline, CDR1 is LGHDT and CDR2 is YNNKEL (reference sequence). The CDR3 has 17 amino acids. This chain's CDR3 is CASSQGSTGGGSYEQYF. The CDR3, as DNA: TGTGCCAGCAGCCAGGGGTCAACGGGAGGAGGCTCCTACGAGCAGTACTTC.

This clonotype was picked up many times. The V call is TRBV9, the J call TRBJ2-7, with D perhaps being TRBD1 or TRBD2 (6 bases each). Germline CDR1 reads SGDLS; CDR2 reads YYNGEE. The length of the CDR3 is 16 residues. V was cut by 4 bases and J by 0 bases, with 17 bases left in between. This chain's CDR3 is CASSPWGDTYSYEQYF. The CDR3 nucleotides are TGTGCCAGCAGCCCTTGGGGGGACACCTACTCCTACGAGCAGTACTTC. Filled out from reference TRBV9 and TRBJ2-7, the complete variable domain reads DSGVTQTPKHLITATGQRVTLRCSPRSGDLSVYWYQQSLDQGLQFLIQYYNGEERAKGNILERFSAQQFPDLHSELNLSSLELGDSALYFCASSPWGDTYSYEQYFGPGTRLTVT.

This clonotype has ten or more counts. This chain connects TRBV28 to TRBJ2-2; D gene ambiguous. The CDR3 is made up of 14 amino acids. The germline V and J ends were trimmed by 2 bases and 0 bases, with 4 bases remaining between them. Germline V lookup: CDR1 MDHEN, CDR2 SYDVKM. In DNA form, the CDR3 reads TGTGCCAGCAGTTTAGGGACGAACACCGGGGAGCTGTTTTTT. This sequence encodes CASSLGTNTGELFF.

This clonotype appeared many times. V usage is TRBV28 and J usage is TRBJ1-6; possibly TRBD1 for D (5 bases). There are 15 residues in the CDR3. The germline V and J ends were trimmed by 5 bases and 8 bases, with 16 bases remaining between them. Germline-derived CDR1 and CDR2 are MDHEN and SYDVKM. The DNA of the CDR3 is TGTGCCAGCAGTGGGGCCGGAATCGCCTATTCACCCCTCCACTTT. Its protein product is CASSGAGIAYSPLHF.

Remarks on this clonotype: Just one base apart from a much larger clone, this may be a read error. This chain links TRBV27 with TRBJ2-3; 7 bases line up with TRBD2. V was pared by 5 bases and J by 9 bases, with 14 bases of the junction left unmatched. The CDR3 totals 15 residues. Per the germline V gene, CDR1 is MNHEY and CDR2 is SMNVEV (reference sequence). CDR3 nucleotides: TGTGCCAGCAGTGATACTGGTGCGGGAGAAGGAACGCAGTATTTT. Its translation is CASSDTGAGEGTQYF.

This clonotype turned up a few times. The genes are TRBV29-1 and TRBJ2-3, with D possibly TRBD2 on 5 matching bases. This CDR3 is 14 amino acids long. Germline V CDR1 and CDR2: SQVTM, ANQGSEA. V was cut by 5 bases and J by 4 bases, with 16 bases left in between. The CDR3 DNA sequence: TGCAGCGTTTCACCGACACGGGGAGCAGATACGCAGTATTTT. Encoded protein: CSVSPTRGADTQYF.

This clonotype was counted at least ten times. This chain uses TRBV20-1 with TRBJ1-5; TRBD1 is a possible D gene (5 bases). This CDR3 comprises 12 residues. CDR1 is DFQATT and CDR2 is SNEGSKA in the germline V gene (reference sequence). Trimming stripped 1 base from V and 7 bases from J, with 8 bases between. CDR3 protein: CSARAGAQPQHF. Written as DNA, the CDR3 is TGCAGTGCTAGAGCTGGGGCCCAGCCCCAGCATTTT.

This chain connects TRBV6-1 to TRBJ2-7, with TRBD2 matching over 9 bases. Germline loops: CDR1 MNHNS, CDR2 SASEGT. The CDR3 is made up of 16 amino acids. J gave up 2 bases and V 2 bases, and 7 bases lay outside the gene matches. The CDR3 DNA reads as TGTGCCAGCAGTGAAAGAAGAGCGGGAGGTGCCTACGAGCAGTACTTC. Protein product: CASSERRAGGAYEQYF.

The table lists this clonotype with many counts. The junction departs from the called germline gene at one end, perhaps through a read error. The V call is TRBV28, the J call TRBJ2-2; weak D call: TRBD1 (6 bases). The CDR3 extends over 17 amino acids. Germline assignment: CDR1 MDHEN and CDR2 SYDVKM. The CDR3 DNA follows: TGTGCCAGCAGTTTAAGCGCCCGGACAGCTAACACCGGGGAGCTGCTTTTT. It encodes CASSLSARTANTGELLF.

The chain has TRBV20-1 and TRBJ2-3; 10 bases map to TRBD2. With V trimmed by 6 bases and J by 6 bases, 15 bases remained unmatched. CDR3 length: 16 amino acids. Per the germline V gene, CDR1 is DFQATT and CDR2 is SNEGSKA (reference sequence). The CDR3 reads CSAPRLAGVGLDTQYF. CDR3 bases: TGCAGTGCGCCTCGTCTAGCGGGAGTTGGTTTGGATACGCAGTATTTT.